This T cell receptor beta chain was sequenced in a study of cytomegalovirus exposure and HLA in healthy donors. Study-level points and caveats: Data from an earlier analysis indicated that most TCR beta V segments were productive either about 87% or about 30% of the time. Later examination showed HLA-associated TCR beta chains had greater clonal expansion than equally common others.

As for this clone: Antigen specificity is unknown. The same CDR3 arises from other DNA sequences in this sample as well.

There are 16 residues in the CDR3. J lost 2 bases, V lost 2 bases, and 6 bases had no gene match. Germline-derived CDR1 and CDR2 are MNHEY and SVGAGI. This PCR relied on a set of 60 Vbeta primers and 13 Jbeta primers. Sequenced by immunoSEQ multiplex PCR; TCRdb stores in-frame clones only, minus some. Its listing shows approximately 79,000 clones. The TCR comes from a boy aged 5-17 years in good health and CMV-seronegative. The rearrangement joins TRBV6-5 to TRBJ1-1; 9 bases line up with TRBD1. Sequencing input: PBMCs. CDR3 amino acids: CASSYAPGQGNTEAFF. CDR3 bases: TGTGCCAGCAGTTACGCCCCGGGACAGGGAAACACTGAAGCTTTCTTT.